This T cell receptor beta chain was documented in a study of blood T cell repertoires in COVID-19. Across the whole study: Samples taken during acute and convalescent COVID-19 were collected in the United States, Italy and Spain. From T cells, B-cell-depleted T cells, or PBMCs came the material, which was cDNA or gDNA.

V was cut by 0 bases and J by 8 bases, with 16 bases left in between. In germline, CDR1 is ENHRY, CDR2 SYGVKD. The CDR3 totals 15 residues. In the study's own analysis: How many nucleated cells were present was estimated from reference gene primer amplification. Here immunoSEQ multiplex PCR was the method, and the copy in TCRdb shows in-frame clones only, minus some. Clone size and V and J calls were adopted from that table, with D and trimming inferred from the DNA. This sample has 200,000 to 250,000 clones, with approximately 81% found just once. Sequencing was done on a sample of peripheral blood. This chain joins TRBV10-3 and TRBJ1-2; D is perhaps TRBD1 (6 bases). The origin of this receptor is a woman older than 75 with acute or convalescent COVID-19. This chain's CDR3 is CAISESQGPFGGYTF. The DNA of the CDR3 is TGTGCCATCAGTGAGTCCCAGGGGCCGTTTGGAGGCTACACCTTC.